The entry below gives a single T cell receptor beta chain sequence along with its context. The target antigen is unknown. The sample is drawn from a study of CD8+ T cells in alopecia areata. RNA was extracted and reverse transcribed into cDNA as the sequencing template. The data were produced by immunoSEQ multiplex PCR, yet TCRdb's version contains in-frame clones alone and is incomplete. The table lists about 200,000 clones, roughly 56% of them singletons. Germline V gene data show CDR1 as MNHEY and CDR2 as SVGAGI. V was trimmed by 6 bases and J by 5 bases, leaving 16 bases between them. The CDR3 is 14 residues long. Treatment specified: oral pan-JAK inhibitor, 5-10 mg twice daily. PBMCs, the starting material, were the source of sorted CD4+ and CD8+ T cells. Study results and caveats: Tofacitinib delivered significant drops in scalp clonality and in expanded CD8+ clones among the top 100.

The chain couples TRBV6-5 to TRBJ1-1; TRBD1 might be the D (5 bases). The sequences come from CD4+ T cells sorted from blood, collected at week 4, from a patient treated with tofacitinib. This receptor was obtained from a human donor with alopecia areata. CDR3 protein: CASRGTEQGTEAFF. CDR3 DNA sequence: TGTGCCAGCAGGGGGACCGAGCAAGGAACTGAAGCTTTCTTT.